This note documents a single T cell receptor beta chain sequence. This entry is derived from a study of blood T cell repertoires in COVID-19. How the authors handled the data: Reference gene primer amplification in the assay estimated nucleated cell counts. Assay used: immunoSEQ multiplex PCR; TCRdb lists only in-frame clones, some missing. The V and J calls and the clone size are those of that table, but D and trimming were determined from the DNA. The sample consists of tens of thousands of clones, 91% of them appearing once. The germline V gene encodes CDR1 SNHLY and CDR2 FYNNEI. Between the trimmed V and J ends, which lost 6 bases and 16 bases, there was a span of 10 bases. This CDR3 region has 10 residues.

Specimen: peripheral blood. The receptor comes from a woman in her forties or fifties in a cohort sampled during active COVID-19. This chain uses TRBV2 with TRBJ1-6; D gene ambiguous. The CDR3 loop reads CASSYYKLHF. The CDR3 bases are TGTGCCAGCAGCTACTACAAACTCCACTTT.